This T cell receptor (beta chain) was captured in a study of shared clonotypes between healthy human individuals. Data came from immunoSEQ multiplex PCR; TCRdb stores just in-frame clones and leaves some out. The table records over a million clones, 98% to 99% of them present only once. Notes on this clone: As yet, its antigen is unknown.

The V and J ends lost 0 bases and 7 bases respectively, with 13 bases between them. The length of the CDR3 is 14 residues. The germline V gene has CDR1 SGHNT and CDR2 YYREEE (reference sequence). Study results and limitations: Naive CD4 clonotypes were shared across several donors at roughly 4.6%.

The V call is TRBV5-4, the J call TRBJ1-1; D perhaps matches TRBD1 (5 bases). Input material: naive CD4+ T cells sorted from blood. As to subset: CD45RA+ positively selected. The receptor was derived from a man aged 30 to 39 in good health. The CDR3: CASSLGPGDGEAFF. CDR3 DNA sequence: TGTGCCAGCAGCTTGGGCCCGGGGGACGGTGAAGCTTTCTTT.